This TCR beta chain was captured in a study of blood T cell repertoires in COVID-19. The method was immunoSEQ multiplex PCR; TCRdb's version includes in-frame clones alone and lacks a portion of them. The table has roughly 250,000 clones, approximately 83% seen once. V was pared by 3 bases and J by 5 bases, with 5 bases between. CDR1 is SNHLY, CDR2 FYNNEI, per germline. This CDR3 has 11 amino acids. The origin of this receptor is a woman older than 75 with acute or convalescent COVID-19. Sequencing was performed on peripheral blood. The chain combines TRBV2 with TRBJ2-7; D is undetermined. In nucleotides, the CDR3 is TGTGCCAGCAGTGATGAGAACGAGCAGTACTTC. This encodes CASSDENEQYF.